This T cell receptor (beta chain) stems from a study of graft-versus-host responses after intestinal transplantation. For the study at large: All recipients got anti-thymocyte globulin induction, then tacrolimus and steroids for approximately 3 years. General study results and limits: Patients with graft-donor T cell macrochimerism had high graft-versus-host to host-versus-graft clonal ratios in allografts. Early after transplant, HvG declines were associated with peak levels of circulating GvH clones.

This CDR3 has 14 amino acids. CDR1 is SGHNT, CDR2 YYREEE, per germline (reference sequence). Trimming pared 4 bases from V and 5 bases from J, leaving 15 bases between. Profiled with immunoSEQ multiplex PCR; TCRdb holds only in-frame clones, not every one. The sample includes 80,000 to 100,000 clones, 80% to 95% seen only once; the top ten take around 0.17%. About this clone itself: The antigen is not known.

The sequencing used unstimulated CD4+ T cells sorted from spleen or lymph node cells, collected before intestinal transplant. The chain uses TRBV5-4 and TRBJ1-2; the D is unclear. This clonotype was obtained from a human donor who received an intestinal transplant. CDR3 sequence: CASSPYGAFYGYTF. The CDR3 region has the DNA TGTGCCAGCAGCCCCTATGGAGCGTTTTATGGCTACACCTTC.